The source of this T cell receptor (beta chain) is a study of cytomegalovirus exposure and HLA in healthy donors. Whole-study context: A later analysis reported the 95 to 150 validation repertoires used the same platform as the approximately 670 first-cohort repertoires. Points from the study as a whole: Listed as cytomegalovirus-associated were 150 to 200 TCR beta chains. Confirmation was obtained in vitro that a few CMV-associated chains are specific for CMV antigens.

Trimming stripped 5 bases from V and 2 bases from J, with 13 bases between. Germline CDR1 reads WNHNN; CDR2 reads SYGVQD (reference sequence). This CDR3 spans 14 amino acids. The donors were members of the approximately 130-subject validation cohort (separate from the roughly 670-subject first cohort). With regard to this clone: Its antigen is unidentified.

The table came from immunoSEQ multiplex PCR; TCRdb's copy has only in-frame clones and leaves some out. In the table there are some 90,000 clones, roughly 87% of which are singletons. Sequenced material: PBMCs. The chain recombines TRBV10-1 with TRBJ2-7, with D possibly being TRBD2 (5 bases). The clonotype was recovered from a man younger than 30 in good health and CMV-seropositive. CDR3 nucleotides: TGCGCCAGCAGTCCGGGAATTACCCCCTACGAGCAGTACTTC. Encoded protein: CASSPGITPYEQYF.